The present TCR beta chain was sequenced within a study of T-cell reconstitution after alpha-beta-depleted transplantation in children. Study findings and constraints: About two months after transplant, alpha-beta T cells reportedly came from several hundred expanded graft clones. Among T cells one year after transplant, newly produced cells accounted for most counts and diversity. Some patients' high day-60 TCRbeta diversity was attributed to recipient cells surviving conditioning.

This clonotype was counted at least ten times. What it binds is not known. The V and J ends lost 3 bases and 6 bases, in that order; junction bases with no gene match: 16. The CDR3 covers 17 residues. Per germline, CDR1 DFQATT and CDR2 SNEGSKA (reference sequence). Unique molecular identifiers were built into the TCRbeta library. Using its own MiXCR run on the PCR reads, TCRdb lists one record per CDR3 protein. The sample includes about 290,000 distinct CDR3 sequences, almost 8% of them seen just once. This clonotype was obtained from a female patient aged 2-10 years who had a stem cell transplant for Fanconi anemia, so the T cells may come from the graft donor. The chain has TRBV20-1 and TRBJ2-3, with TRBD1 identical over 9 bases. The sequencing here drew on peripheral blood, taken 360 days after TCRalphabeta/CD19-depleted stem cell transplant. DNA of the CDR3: TGCAGTGCTAGTTCATATCCGGGACAGGGCGATAAGGATACGCAGTATTTT. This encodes CSASSYPGQGDKDTQYF.